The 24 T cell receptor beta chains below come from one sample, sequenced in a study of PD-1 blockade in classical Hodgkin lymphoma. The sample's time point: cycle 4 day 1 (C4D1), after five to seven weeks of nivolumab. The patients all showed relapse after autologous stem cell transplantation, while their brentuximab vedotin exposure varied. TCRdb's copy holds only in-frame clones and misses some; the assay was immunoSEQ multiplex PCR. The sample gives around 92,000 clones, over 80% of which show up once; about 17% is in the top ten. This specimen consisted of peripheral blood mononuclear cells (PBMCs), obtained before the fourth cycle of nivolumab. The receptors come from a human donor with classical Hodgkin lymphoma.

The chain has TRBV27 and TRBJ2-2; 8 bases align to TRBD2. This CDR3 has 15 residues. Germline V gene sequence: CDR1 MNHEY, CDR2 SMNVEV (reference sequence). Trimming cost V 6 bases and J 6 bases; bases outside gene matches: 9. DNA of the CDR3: TGTGCCAGCAGACCGGGACTAGGGGTTTCCGGGGAGCTGTTTTTT. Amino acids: CASRPGLGVSGELFF.

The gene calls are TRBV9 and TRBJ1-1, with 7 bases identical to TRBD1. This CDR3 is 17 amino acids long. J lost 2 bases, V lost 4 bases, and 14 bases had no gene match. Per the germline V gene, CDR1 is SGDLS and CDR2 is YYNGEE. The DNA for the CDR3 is TGTGCCAGCAGCCCCCGACAGGGTTGGGGATCTAACACTGAAGCTTTCTTT. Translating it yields CASSPRQGWGSNTEAFF.

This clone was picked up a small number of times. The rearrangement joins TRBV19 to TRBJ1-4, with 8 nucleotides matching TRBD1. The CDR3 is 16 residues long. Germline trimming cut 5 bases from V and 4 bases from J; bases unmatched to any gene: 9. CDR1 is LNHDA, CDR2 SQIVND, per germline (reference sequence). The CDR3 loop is CASSVGQGRGNEKLFF. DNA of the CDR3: TGTGCCAGTAGTGTCGGACAGGGAAGGGGTAATGAAAAACTGTTTTTT.

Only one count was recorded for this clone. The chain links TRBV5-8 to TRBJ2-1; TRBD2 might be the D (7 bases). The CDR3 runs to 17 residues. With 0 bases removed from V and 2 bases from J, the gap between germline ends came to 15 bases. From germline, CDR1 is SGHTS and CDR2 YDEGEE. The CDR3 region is CASSLVAGARTYNEQFF. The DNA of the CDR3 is TGTGCCAGCAGCTTGGTCGCGGGGGCTAGGACCTACAATGAGCAGTTCTTC. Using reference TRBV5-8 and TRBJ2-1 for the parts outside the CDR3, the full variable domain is EAGVTQSPTHLIKTRGQQATLRCSPISGHTSVYWYQQALGLGLQFLLWYDEGEERNRGNFPPRFSGRQFPNYSSELNVNALELEDSALYLCASSLVAGARTYNEQFFGPGTRLTVL.

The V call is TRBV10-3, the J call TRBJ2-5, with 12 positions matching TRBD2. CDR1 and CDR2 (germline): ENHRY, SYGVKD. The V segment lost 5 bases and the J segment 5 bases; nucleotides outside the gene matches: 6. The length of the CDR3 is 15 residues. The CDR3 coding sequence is TGTGCCATCAGTTCCCTAGCGGGAGGGGTCGAGACCCAGTACTTC. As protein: CAISSLAGGVETQYF.

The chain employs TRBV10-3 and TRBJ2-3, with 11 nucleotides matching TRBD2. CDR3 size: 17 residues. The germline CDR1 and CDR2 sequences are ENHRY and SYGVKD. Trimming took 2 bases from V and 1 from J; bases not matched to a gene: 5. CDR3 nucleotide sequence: TGTGCCATCAGTGAGAAACTAGCGGGAGTCGGCACAGATACGCAGTATTTT. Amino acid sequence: CAISEKLAGVGTDTQYF.

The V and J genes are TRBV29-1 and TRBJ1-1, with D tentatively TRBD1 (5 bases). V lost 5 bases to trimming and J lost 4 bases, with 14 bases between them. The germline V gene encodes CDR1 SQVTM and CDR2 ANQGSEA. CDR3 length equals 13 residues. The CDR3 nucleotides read TGCAGCGTTTCAGCAGGGATGCTCACTGAAGCTTTCTTT. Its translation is CSVSAGMLTEAFF. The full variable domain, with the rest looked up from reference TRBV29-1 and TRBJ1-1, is SAVISQKPSRDICQRGTSLTIQCQVDSQVTMMFWYRQQPGQSLTLIATANQGSEATYESGFVIDKFPISRPNLTFSTLTVSNMSPEDSSIYLCSVSAGMLTEAFFGQGTRLTVV.

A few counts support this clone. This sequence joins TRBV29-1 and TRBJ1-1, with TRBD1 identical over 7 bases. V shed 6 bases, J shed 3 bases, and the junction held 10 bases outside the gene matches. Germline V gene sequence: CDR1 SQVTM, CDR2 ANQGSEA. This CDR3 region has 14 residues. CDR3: CSVQRQGMDTEAFF. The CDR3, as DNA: TGCAGCGTCCAAAGACAGGGTATGGACACTGAAGCTTTCTTT.

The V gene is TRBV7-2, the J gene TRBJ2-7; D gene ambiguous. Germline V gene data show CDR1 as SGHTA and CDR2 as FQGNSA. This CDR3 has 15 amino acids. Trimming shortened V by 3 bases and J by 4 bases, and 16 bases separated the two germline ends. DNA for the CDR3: TGTGCCAGCAGCTTTTTGACGCCAGCCGAATACGAGCAGTACTTC. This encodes CASSFLTPAEYEQYF.

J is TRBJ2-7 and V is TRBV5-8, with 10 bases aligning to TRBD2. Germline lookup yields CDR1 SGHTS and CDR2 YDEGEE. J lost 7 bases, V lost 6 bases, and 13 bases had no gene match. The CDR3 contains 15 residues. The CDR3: CASTNPGLAPVEQYF. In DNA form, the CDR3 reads TGTGCCAGCACCAACCCGGGACTAGCGCCCGTTGAGCAGTACTTC.

CDR3 DNA sequence: TGCGCCAGCAGCTTGGAGCCCGCGCGGGAGGGCTGGGCGTGGGAGCTGTTTTTT. It specifies CASSLEPAREGWAWELFF. The V gene is TRBV5-1, the J gene TRBJ2-2, with 9 bases lining up with TRBD2. Germline CDR1 is SGHRS and CDR2 is YFSETQ. There are 18 residues in the CDR3. The J segment lost 9 bases and the V segment lost 0 bases, leaving 15 bases of the junction unmatched.

This chain's CDR3 is CASTRRGSYGYTF. The CDR3, as DNA: TGTGCCAGTACCCGACGGGGGTCCTACGGCTACACCTTC. This chain joins TRBV19 and TRBJ1-2; a possible D gene is TRBD1 (5 bases). The CDR3 loop spans 13 amino acids. Germline CDR1 is LNHDA and CDR2 is SQIVND (reference sequence). Trimming pared 7 bases from V and 8 bases from J, leaving 17 bases between.

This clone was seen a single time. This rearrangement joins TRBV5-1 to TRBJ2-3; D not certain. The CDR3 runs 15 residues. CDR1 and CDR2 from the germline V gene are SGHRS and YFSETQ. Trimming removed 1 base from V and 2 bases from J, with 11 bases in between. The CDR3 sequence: CASSLMDLITDTQYF. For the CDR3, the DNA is TGCGCCAGCAGCTTGATGGACCTGATCACAGATACGCAGTATTTT.

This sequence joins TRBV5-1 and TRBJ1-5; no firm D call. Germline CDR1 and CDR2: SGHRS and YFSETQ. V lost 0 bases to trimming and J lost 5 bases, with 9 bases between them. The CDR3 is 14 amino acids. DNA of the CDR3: TGCGCCAGCAGCTTGGGGACCGTGGATCAGCCCCAGCATTTT. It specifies CASSLGTVDQPQHF.

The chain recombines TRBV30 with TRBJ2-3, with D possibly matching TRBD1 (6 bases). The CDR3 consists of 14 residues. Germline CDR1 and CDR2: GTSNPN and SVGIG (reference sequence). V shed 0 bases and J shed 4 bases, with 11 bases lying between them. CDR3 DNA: TGTGCCTGGAGTGTTTTCAGGGGTTCAGATACGCAGTATTTT. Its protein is CAWSVFRGSDTQYF. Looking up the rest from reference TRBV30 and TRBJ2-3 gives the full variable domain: SQTIHQWPATLVQPVGSPLSLECTVEGTSNPNLYWYRQAAGRGLQLLFYSVGIGQISSEVPQNLSASRPQDRQFILSSKKLLLSDSGFYLCAWSVFRGSDTQYFGPGTRLTVL.

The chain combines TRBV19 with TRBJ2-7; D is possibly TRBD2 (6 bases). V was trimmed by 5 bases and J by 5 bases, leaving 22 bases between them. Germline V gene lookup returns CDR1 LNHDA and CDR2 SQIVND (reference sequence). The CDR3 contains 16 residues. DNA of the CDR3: TGTGCCAGTAGTCCATGGGGGACTCCCGAAGGCGACGAGCAGTACTTC. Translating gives CASSPWGTPEGDEQYF.

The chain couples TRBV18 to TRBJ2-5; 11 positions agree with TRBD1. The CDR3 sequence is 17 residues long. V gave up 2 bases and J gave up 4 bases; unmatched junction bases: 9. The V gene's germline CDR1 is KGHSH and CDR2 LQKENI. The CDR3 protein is CASSPIPGTGGGETQYF. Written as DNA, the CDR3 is TGTGCCAGCTCACCAATCCCCGGGACAGGGGGAGGAGAGACCCAGTACTTC.

The CDR3, as DNA: TGTGCCAGCAGCTTAGGCGGCAGTTCCTCCTACGAGCAGTACTTC. Translation gives CASSLGGSSSYEQYF. The chain has TRBV11-3 and TRBJ2-7; D unclear. There are 15 residues in the CDR3. Germline V gene lookup returns CDR1 SGHNT and CDR2 YENEEA. Trimming took off 1 base at V and 0 bases at J, with 10 bases between the two ends.

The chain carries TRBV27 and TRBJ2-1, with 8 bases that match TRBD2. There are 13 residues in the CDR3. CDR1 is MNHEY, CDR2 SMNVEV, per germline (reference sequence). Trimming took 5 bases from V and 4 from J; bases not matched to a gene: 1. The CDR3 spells CASSRGRYNEQFF. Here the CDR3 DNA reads TGTGCCAGCAGTCGCGGGAGGTACAATGAGCAGTTCTTC.

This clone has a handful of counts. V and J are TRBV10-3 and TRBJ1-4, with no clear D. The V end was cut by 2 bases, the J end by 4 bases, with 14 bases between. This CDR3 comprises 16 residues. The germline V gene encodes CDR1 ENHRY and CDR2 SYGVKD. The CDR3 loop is CAISESQAAGNEKLFF. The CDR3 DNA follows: TGTGCCATCAGTGAGAGCCAGGCGGCGGGTAATGAAAAACTGTTTTTT.

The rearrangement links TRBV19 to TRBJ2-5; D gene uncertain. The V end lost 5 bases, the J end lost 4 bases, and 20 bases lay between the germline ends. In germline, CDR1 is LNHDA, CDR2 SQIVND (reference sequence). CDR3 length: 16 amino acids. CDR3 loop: CASSSGPNSQSETQYF. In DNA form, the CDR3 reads TGTGCCAGTAGTTCCGGCCCGAATTCCCAGTCAGAGACCCAGTACTTC.

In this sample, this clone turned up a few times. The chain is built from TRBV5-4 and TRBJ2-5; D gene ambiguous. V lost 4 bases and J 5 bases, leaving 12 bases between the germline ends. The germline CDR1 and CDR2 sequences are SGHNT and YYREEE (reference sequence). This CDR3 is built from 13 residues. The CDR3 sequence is CASSTDTWETQYF. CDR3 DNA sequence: TGTGCCAGCAGCACTGACACTTGGGAGACCCAGTACTTC.

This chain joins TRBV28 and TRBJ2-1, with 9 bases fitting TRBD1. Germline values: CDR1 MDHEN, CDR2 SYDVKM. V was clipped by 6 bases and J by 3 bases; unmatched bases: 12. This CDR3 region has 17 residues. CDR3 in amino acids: CASREWTGVSFYNEQFF. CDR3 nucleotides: TGTGCCAGCAGGGAATGGACAGGGGTCTCCTTCTACAATGAGCAGTTCTTC.

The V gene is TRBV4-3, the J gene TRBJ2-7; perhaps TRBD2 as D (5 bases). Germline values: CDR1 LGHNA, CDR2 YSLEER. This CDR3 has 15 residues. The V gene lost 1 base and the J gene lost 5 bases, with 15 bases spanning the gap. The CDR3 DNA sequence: TGCGCCAGCAGCCAAGCCGGGCTCGCCGGGGACGAGCAGTACTTC. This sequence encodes CASSQAGLAGDEQYF.